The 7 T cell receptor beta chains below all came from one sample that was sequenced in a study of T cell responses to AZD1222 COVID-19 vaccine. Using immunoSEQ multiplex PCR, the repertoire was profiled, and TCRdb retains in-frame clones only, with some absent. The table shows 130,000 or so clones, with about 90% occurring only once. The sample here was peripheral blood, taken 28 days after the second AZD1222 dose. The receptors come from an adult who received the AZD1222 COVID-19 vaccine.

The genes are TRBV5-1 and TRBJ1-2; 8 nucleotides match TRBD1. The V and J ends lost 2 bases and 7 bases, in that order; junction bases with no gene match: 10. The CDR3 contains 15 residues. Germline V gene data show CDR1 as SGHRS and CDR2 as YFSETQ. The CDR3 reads CASSLQGQGAPGYTF. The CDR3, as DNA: TGCGCCAGCAGCTTACAAGGCCAGGGGGCTCCTGGCTACACCTTC.

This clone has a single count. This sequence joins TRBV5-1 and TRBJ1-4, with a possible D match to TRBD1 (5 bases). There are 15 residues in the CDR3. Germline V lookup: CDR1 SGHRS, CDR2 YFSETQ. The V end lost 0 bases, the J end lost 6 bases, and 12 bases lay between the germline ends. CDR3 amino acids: CASSLAEGGDEKLFF. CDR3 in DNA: TGCGCCAGCAGCTTGGCCGAAGGAGGGGATGAAAAACTGTTTTTT.

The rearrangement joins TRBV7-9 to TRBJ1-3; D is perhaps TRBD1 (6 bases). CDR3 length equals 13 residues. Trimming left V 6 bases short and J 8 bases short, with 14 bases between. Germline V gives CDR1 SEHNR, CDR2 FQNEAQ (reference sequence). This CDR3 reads CASSFQGRDTIYF. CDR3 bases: TGTGCCAGCAGTTTCCAGGGGCGGGACACCATATATTTT.

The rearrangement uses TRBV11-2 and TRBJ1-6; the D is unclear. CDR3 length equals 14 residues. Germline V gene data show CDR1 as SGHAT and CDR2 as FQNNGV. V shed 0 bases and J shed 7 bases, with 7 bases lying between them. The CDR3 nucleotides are TGTGCCAGCAGCTTAGATGGACCGAATTCACCCCTCCACTTT. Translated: CASSLDGPNSPLHF. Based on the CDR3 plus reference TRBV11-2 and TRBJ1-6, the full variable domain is EAGVAQSPRYKIIEKRQSVAFWCNPISGHATLYWYQQILGQGPKLLIQFQNNGVVDDSQLPKDRFSAERLKGVDSTLKIQPAKLEDSAVYLCASSLDGPNSPLHFGNGTRLTVT.

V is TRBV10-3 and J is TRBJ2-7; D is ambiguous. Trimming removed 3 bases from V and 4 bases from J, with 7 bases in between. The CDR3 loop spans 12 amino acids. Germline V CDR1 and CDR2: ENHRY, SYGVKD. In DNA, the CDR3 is TGTGCCATCAGTGACGGGTTTTACGAGCAGTACGTC. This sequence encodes CAISDGFYEQYV.

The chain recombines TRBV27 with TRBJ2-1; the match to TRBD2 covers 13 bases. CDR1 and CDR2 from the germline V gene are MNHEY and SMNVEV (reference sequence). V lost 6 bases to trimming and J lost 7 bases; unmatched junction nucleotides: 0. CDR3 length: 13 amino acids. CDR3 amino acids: CASRTSGGNEQFF. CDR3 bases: TGTGCCAGCAGGACTAGCGGGGGGAATGAGCAGTTCTTC.

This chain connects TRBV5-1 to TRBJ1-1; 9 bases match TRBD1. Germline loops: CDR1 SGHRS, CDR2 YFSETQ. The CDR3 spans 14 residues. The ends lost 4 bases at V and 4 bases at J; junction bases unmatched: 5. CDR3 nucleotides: TGCGCCAGCAGCCGAACAGGGGGCGGCACTGAAGCTTTCTTT. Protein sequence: CASSRTGGGTEAFF.